Each of the 24 T cell receptor beta chains below was sequenced from the same sample in a study of blood T cell repertoires in COVID-19. Repertoires were generated with immunoSEQ multiplex PCR, while TCRdb's copy carries only in-frame clones and drops some. This table has some 400,000 clones, 80% to 90% appearing once. Specimen: PBMCs or T cells enriched from blood (not recorded which). The origin of the receptors is a man aged 25-40 years who had recovered from COVID-19.

The CDR3 loop is CASRQGDRNGYTF. Here the CDR3 DNA reads TGCGCCAGCAGACAGGGGGATCGGAATGGCTACACCTTC. The genes are TRBV5-1 and TRBJ1-2; 8 nucleotides align to TRBD1. The CDR3 is 13 amino acids. The germline CDR1 and CDR2 sequences are SGHRS and YFSETQ. The junction had 6 bases not matched to a gene; V was cut back by 5 bases and J by 6 bases.

This clone was found once. The J gene is TRBJ1-2, the V gene TRBV12-3 or TRBV12-4; weak D call: TRBD1 (5 bases). The CDR3 totals 13 residues. V was trimmed by 6 bases and J by 7 bases, leaving 15 bases between them. CDR3: CASSNPTRVGYTF. For the CDR3, the DNA is TGTGCCAGCAGCAATCCAACCAGGGTTGGCTACACCTTC.

The genes are TRBV19 and TRBJ1-5; TRBD1 is a possible D gene (5 bases). V lost 3 bases, J lost 7 bases, and 19 bases lay in between. This CDR3 is 16 amino acids long. Germline assignment: CDR1 LNHDA and CDR2 SQIVND (reference sequence). CDR3 amino acids: CASSIFRGGERQPQHF. CDR3 bases: TGTGCCAGTAGTATTTTTAGGGGCGGGGAGCGGCAGCCCCAGCATTTT.

The CDR3 nucleotides are TGTGCCAGCAGCTTTGGACAGGTTTCGGAAAAACTGTTTTTT. This sequence encodes CASSFGQVSEKLFF. The chain combines TRBV7-9 with TRBJ1-4; TRBD1 matches at 7 bases. This CDR3 has 14 amino acids. CDR1 SEHNR and CDR2 FQNEAQ come from the germline V gene (reference sequence). With V trimmed by 3 bases and J by 8 bases, 6 bases remained unmatched.

This chain connects TRBV5-6 to TRBJ1-2; D unresolved. Germline-derived CDR1 and CDR2 are SGHDT and YYEEEE. The CDR3 spans 16 residues. Trimming pared 0 bases from V and 2 bases from J, leaving 14 bases between. As DNA, the CDR3 is TGTGCCAGCAGCTTGGGTAGACCCCGGGAAAACTATGGCTACACCTTC. This encodes CASSLGRPRENYGYTF.

The V gene is TRBV5-1, the J gene TRBJ2-3, with D unclear. Trimming cost V 0 bases and J 0 bases, with 5 bases left between them. This CDR3 contains 14 residues. In germline, CDR1 is SGHRS, CDR2 YFSETQ. CDR3 in amino acids: CASSLVRSTDTQYF. CDR3 nucleotides: TGCGCCAGCAGCTTGGTACGGAGCACAGATACGCAGTATTTT.

Concerning this clone itself: This sample also contains other DNA sequences that code for the same CDR3. The chain uses TRBV6-5 and TRBJ2-2, with D tentatively TRBD2 (6 bases). Trimming took off 0 bases at V and 5 bases at J, with 7 bases between the two ends. CDR1 is MNHEY and CDR2 is SVGAGI in the germline V gene. CDR3 length equals 14 residues. The CDR3 DNA sequence: TGTGCCAGCAGTTACTCGAGCGGGACCGGGGAGCTGTTTTTT. The encoded protein is CASSYSSGTGELFF.

The chain employs TRBV6-5 and TRBJ2-3; TRBD2 agrees at 8 bases. The CDR3 runs 15 residues. Germline V gene data show CDR1 as MNHEY and CDR2 as SVGAGI. With V trimmed by 6 bases and J by 5 bases, 10 bases remained unmatched. The CDR3 nucleotides are TGTGCCAGCAGAACAAGGACTAGCAGGAGAGATACGCAGTATTTT. It codes for CASRTRTSRRDTQYF.

The V gene is TRBV28, the J gene TRBJ1-1, with D unresolved. Trimming removed 2 bases from V and 2 bases from J, with 6 bases in between. CDR3 size: 13 residues. Germline V CDR1 and CDR2: MDHEN, SYDVKM. The CDR3 region is CASSLGINTEAFF. DNA for the CDR3: TGTGCCAGCAGTTTAGGCATAAACACTGAAGCTTTCTTT. The whole variable domain, remainder taken from reference TRBV28 and TRBJ1-1, is DVKVTQSSRYLVKRTGEKVFLECVQDMDHENMFWYRQDPGLGLRLIYFSYDVKMKEKGDIPEGYSVSREKKERFSLILESASTNQTSMYLCASSLGINTEAFFGQGTRLTVV.

The J gene is TRBJ1-2, the V gene TRBV5-4; TRBD1 aligns across 9 bases. This CDR3 has 13 amino acids. CDR1 and CDR2 from the germline V gene are SGHNT and YYREEE (reference sequence). Trimming removed 4 bases from V and 6 bases from J; junction bases left unmatched: 4. CDR3 sequence: CASSDTGGNGYTF. The CDR3 bases are TGTGCCAGCAGCGATACAGGGGGCAATGGCTACACCTTC.

This clone appeared a single time. This chain links TRBV29-1 with TRBJ2-7; 12 bases match TRBD2. The length of the CDR3 is 13 residues. J gave up 2 bases and V 6 bases, and 2 bases lay outside the gene matches. From germline, CDR1 is SQVTM and CDR2 ANQGSEA. CDR3 amino acids: CSVGLAGAYEQYF. The CDR3 DNA reads TGCAGCGTGGGACTAGCGGGCGCCTACGAGCAGTACTTC.

The chain joins TRBV7-9 to TRBJ2-2; perhaps TRBD2 as D (5 bases). The V gene lost 8 bases and the J gene lost 4 bases, with 8 bases spanning the gap. The CDR3 runs 12 residues. Germline CDR1 is SEHNR and CDR2 is FQNEAQ (reference sequence). The DNA for the CDR3 is TGTGCCAGCCAACGGGGCACCGGGGAGCTGTTTTTT. The encoded protein is CASQRGTGELFF. Full variable domain (remainder filled in from reference TRBV7-9 and TRBJ2-2): DTGVSQNPRHKITKRGQNVTFRCDPISEHNRLYWYRQTLGQGPEFLTYFQNEAQLEKSRLLSDRFSAERPKGSFSTLEIQRTEQGDSAMYLCASQRGTGELFFGEGSRLTVL.

The chain carries TRBV2 and TRBJ2-7; 10 bases are shared with TRBD1. CDR3 length: 14 amino acids. Germline V gene data show CDR1 as SNHLY and CDR2 as FYNNEI. Trimming at V came to 7 bases and at J to 5 bases, leaving 8 bases not matched to a gene. The CDR3 bases are TGTGCCAGCACCAAGGACAGGGGGAAGAACGAGCAGTACTTC. It translates to CASTKDRGKNEQYF.

The chain joins TRBV7-8 to TRBJ2-1; D not certain. This CDR3 has 15 amino acids. Germline lookup yields CDR1 SGHVS and CDR2 FQNEAQ. The ends were cut back, 2 bases at V and 0 bases at J, with 8 bases in the middle. This CDR3 reads CASSLNLYSYNEQFF. DNA of the CDR3: TGTGCCAGCAGCTTAAATCTCTACTCCTACAATGAGCAGTTCTTC.

The gene calls are TRBV11-2 and TRBJ1-1; 8 positions match TRBD1. Germline lookup yields CDR1 SGHAT and CDR2 FQNNGV. The CDR3 is made up of 13 amino acids. Losses at the gene ends were 5 bases for V and 7 bases for J; bases not matched to a gene: 6. The CDR3 reads CASSPGTGIEAFF. CDR3 DNA: TGTGCCAGCAGCCCAGGGACAGGAATTGAAGCTTTCTTT.

The CDR3 sequence: CASSLLEGPSYGYTF. The CDR3 nucleotides read TGTGCCAGCAGTTTATTGGAGGGACCAAGCTATGGCTACACCTTC. J is TRBJ1-2 and V is TRBV28, with D tentatively TRBD1 (5 bases). V was clipped by 1 base and J by 4 bases, with 13 bases between them. This CDR3 contains 15 residues. Germline V lookup: CDR1 MDHEN, CDR2 SYDVKM.

The CDR3 coding sequence is TGCGCCAGCAGTCGGGGGGACACCGGGGAGCTGTTTTTT. Residues: CASSRGDTGELFF. The genes are TRBV10-1 and TRBJ2-2, with TRBD2 matching 7 bases. The V gene's germline CDR1 is WNHNN and CDR2 SYGVQD (reference sequence). The trim removed 5 bases at V and 3 bases at J, leaving 0 bases unmatched. The CDR3 runs to 13 residues.

This clone occurred once. The chain uses TRBV5-5 and TRBJ2-5, with 9 bases that match TRBD2. This CDR3 region has 16 residues. J gave up 1 base and V 0 bases, and 4 bases lay outside the gene matches. Germline V CDR1 and CDR2: SGHKS, YYEKEE (reference sequence). In nucleotides, the CDR3 is TGTGCCAGCAGCTTGGTGGGTAGCGGGGGCCAAGAGACCCAGTACTTC. It codes for CASSLVGSGGQETQYF.

This clone appeared a single time. The chain uses TRBV27 and TRBJ2-7; the D is unclear. CDR3 length: 12 amino acids. The ends were cut back, 4 bases at V and 6 bases at J, with 10 bases in the middle. Germline V gene data show CDR1 as MNHEY and CDR2 as SMNVEV (reference sequence). The CDR3: CASSSPYSEQYF. CDR3 nucleotide sequence: TGTGCCAGCAGTTCCCCCTATTCCGAGCAGTACTTC.

The CDR3, as DNA: TGTGCCATCTCCCGGGACACTGAAGCTTTCTTT. Its protein is CAISRDTEAFF. The V and J genes are TRBV10-3 and TRBJ1-1; D is uncertain. The length of the CDR3 is 11 residues. V dropped 8 bases and J dropped 3 bases, with 7 bases sitting between them. The germline V gene encodes CDR1 ENHRY and CDR2 SYGVKD.

The V gene is TRBV7-3, the J gene TRBJ2-1; tentatively, D is TRBD1 (5 bases). Trimming removed 5 bases from V and 5 bases from J, with 10 bases in between. From germline, CDR1 is SGHTA and CDR2 FQGTGA. There are 13 residues in the CDR3. For the CDR3, the DNA is TGTGCCAGCAGCGCCGACAGAGACAATGAGCAGTTCTTC. Its translation: CASSADRDNEQFF. The full variable domain, rest sourced from reference TRBV7-3 and TRBJ2-1, is GAGVSQTPSNKVTEKGKYVELRCDPISGHTALYWYRQSLGQGPEFLIYFQGTGAADDSGLPNDRFFAVRPEGSVSTLKIQRTERGDSAVYLCASSADRDNEQFFGPGTRLTVL.

This clone has only one observation. The chain is built from TRBV5-1 and TRBJ2-3, with no clear D. The CDR3 is 11 residues long. Germline CDR1 and CDR2: SGHRS and YFSETQ. Between the trimmed V and J ends, which lost 6 bases and 2 bases, there was a span of 4 bases. CDR3 amino acids: CASTLTDTQYF. The CDR3 DNA sequence: TGCGCCAGCACCCTCACAGATACGCAGTATTTT.

For this clone: Other DNA sequences from this sample encode an identical CDR3 as well. The chain recombines TRBV3-1 (or the pseudogene TRBV3-2) with TRBJ2-3, with D possibly matching TRBD2 (5 bases). The germline V gene has CDR1 LGHDT and CDR2 YNNKEL (reference sequence). Trimming pared 2 bases from V and 6 bases from J, leaving 6 bases between. The CDR3 is 12 amino acids. In DNA, the CDR3 is TGTGCCAGCAGCCAAATAGCGGATACGCAGTATTTT. Protein sequence: CASSQIADTQYF.

The table lists this clone with a count of one. V and J are TRBV6-4 and TRBJ1-3; D perhaps matches TRBD1 (5 bases). V was pared by 6 bases and J by 0 bases, with 15 bases between. The CDR3 sequence is 16 residues long. Germline loops: CDR1 MRHNA, CDR2 SNTAGT. The CDR3 DNA reads as TGTGCCAGCAGACAAGGACACCCCTACTCTGGAAACACCATATATTTT. It specifies CASRQGHPYSGNTIYF.